The table lists the clone carrying this T cell receptor (beta chain) with many counts. All patients were treatment-naive before thyroid surgery. Germline V lookup: CDR1 PRHDT, CDR2 FYEKMQ (reference sequence). The CDR3 is made up of 14 amino acids. With 6 bases clipped from V and 5 bases from J, the junction kept 4 bases outside the gene matches. This sample is drawn from a study of metastatic and nonmetastatic thyroid tumors. Study details: Blood and tumor or nodule tissue repertoires from malignant and benign thyroid patients were compared.

TCRdb re-called the PCR reads with MiXCR. The sample shows 25,000 to 30,000 clones, roughly 14% of them seen only once. The sequenced material came from blood. This chain connects TRBV13 to TRBJ1-1; 12 nucleotides line up with TRBD1. The clonotype originates from a male donor with papillary thyroid cancer or a benign thyroid nodule (not recorded which). Some clones in this sample may be carry-over from other donors' samples. The CDR3 reads CASSLGQGATEAFF. CDR3 bases: TGTGCCAGCAGTTTGGGACAGGGGGCGACTGAAGCTTTCTTT.